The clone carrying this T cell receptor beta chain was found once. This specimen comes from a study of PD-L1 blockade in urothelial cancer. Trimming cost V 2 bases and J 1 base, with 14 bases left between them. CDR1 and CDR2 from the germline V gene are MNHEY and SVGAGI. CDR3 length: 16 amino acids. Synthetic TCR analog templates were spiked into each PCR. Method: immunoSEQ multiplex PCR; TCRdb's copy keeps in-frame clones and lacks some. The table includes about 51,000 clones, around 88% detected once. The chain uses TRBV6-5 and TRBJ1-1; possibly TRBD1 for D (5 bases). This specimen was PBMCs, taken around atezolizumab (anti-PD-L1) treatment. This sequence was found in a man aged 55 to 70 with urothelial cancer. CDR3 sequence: CASSYRRDRANTEAFF. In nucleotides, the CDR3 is TGTGCCAGCAGTTACCGCAGGGATCGGGCGAACACTGAAGCTTTCTTT.